A selection of T cell receptor beta chains follows, all from one sample in a study of blood T cell repertoires in COVID-19. Using immunoSEQ multiplex PCR, the repertoire was profiled, and TCRdb retains in-frame clones only, with some absent. The sample includes roughly 42,000 clones, 89% of them seen just once. Sequencing was performed on peripheral blood. These receptors all come from a human donor in a cohort sampled during active COVID-19. Both conserved end residues are part of each CDR3. Each record gives: V gene, D gene, CDR3 length, J gene, clone size, CDR3 DNA, CDR3 protein. The D gene is left open where the match is weak. For some rows the clone size is stated as once, few or many, or as a class when expanded; others skip it.

TRBV9	-	14	TRBJ2-7	-	TGTGCCAGCAGCCCTCGGACTCCCTTGGGCGAGCAGTACTTC	CASSPRTPLGEQYF
TRBV5-4	-	16	TRBJ1-4	-	TGTGCCAGCAGCACCTCTAGTAGCGGGTTGAGTGAAAAACTGTTTTTT	CASSTSSSGLSEKLFF
TRBV3-1/TRBV3-2	-	15	TRBJ1-2	-	TGTGCCAGCAGCCAGGGAGGGGTGACTAACTATGGCTACACCTTC	CASSQGGVTNYGYTF
TRBV11-2	TRBD1	16	TRBJ2-3	-	TGTGCCAGCAGCGACGAATCGACAGGGGAAGCAGATACGCAGTATTTT	CASSDESTGEADTQYF
TRBV6-5	-	14	TRBJ2-7	-	TGTGCCAGCAGTTACCGGGACAACTACTACGAGCAGTACTTC	CASSYRDNYYEQYF
TRBV18	TRBD2	16	TRBJ2-3	-	TGTGCCAGCTCACCTCTAGCGGGGGTGTACACAGATACGCAGTATTTT	CASSPLAGVYTDTQYF
TRBV2	-	13	TRBJ1-2	-	TGTGCCAGCAGACTCGATTCTAACTATGGCTACACCTTC	CASRLDSNYGYTF
TRBV19	TRBD2	14	TRBJ2-4	-	TGTGCCAGTGCTAGCGGGGGACTAAAAAACATTCAGTACTTC	CASASGGLKNIQYF
TRBV29-1	TRBD1	17	TRBJ2-2	-	TGCAGCGTTGAAGATACCAGTGGGACAGGGGCCCCCGGGGAGCTGTTTTTT	CSVEDTSGTGAPGELFF
TRBV6-6	TRBD2	15	TRBJ2-5	few	TGTGCCAGCAGCCTCAGACTAGCGGTCGGGGAGACCCAGTACTTC	CASSLRLAVGETQYF
TRBV5-8	-	12	TRBJ1-4	-	TGTGCCAGCAGCCCCGAGTATGAAAAACTGTTTTTT	CASSPEYEKLFF
TRBV9	TRBD2	15	TRBJ2-1	-	TGTGCCAGCAGCGTAGCCGGACTAGGGTTAGGGGAGCAGTTCTTC	CASSVAGLGLGEQFF
TRBV12-2	-	21	TRBJ2-2	-	TGTGCAAGTCGCTTAGCGTCCGCGTGGACTCTAGCGGGGGGATCCACCGGGGAGCTGTTTTTT	CASRLASAWTLAGGSTGELFF
TRBV11-3	-	16	TRBJ2-4	-	TGTGCCAGCAGCACGCGGGACCGAGAAGCCAAAAACATTCAGTACTTC	CASSTRDREAKNIQYF
TRBV9	TRBD2	16	TRBJ2-2	once	TGTGCCAGCAGCGCCCATGGCGCGGGAGTATCTGGGGAGCTGTTTTTT	CASSAHGAGVSGELFF
TRBV7-2	TRBD2	14	TRBJ2-1	-	TGTGCCAGCAGCTTATACCTAGCGGGCGTCGAGCAGTTCTTC	CASSLYLAGVEQFF
TRBV4-1	TRBD2	15	TRBJ2-3	-	TGCGCCAGCAGCCAAGCGGGGGGACGACCAGATACGCAGTATTTT	CASSQAGGRPDTQYF
TRBV4-2	-	16	TRBJ2-5	-	TGTGCCAGCAGCCAAGTGAACAAGGGGGAGACAGAGACCCAGTACTTC	CASSQVNKGETETQYF
TRBV7-2	-	14	TRBJ2-1	-	TGTGCCAGCAGCCTAACCTACAGGGACCATGAGCAGTTCTTC	CASSLTYRDHEQFF
TRBV3-1/TRBV3-2	-	14	TRBJ2-3	-	TGTGCCAGCAGCCAAGATATAACTAGGAATACGCAGTATTTT	CASSQDITRNTQYF
TRBV7-2	-	14	TRBJ2-7	-	TGTGCCAGCAGCTTAGGCGGGCAGACCAGCGAGCAGTACTTC	CASSLGGQTSEQYF
TRBV7-2	TRBD2	17	TRBJ2-1	-	TGTGCCAGCAGCCCCGCCGGTGGAGCGGGAGGGCTTAATGAGCAGTTCTTC	CASSPAGGAGGLNEQFF
TRBV7-2	TRBD1	18	TRBJ2-7	-	TGTGCCAGCGGGCGTCCCCAGGGGGCGCGGGACAACCCACGTAAGCAGTACTTC	CASGRPQGARDNPRKQYF
TRBV7-8	-	14	TRBJ2-7	-	TGTGCCAGCAGCTTAGTGGGGGGTACCTACGAGCAGTACTTC	CASSLVGGTYEQYF
TRBV6-2/TRBV6-3	TRBD1	15	TRBJ1-2	-	TGTGCCAGCAGTTACGGACAGGGCGCCGCTTATGGCTACACCTTC	CASSYGQGAAYGYTF
TRBV7-9	TRBD1	16	TRBJ2-5	-	TGTGCCAGCAGCGATAGATCCAAGGGACAGCAAGAGACCCAGTACTTC	CASSDRSKGQQETQYF
TRBV6-4	-	14	TRBJ2-3	few	TGTGCCAGCAGTGCGGCAGGGGGCACAGATACGCAGTATTTT	CASSAAGGTDTQYF
TRBV27	TRBD2	15	TRBJ2-7	once	TGTGCCAGCAGTTCGGGGCAGGGACTAACCTACGAGCAGTACTTC	CASSSGQGLTYEQYF
TRBV5-6	TRBD1	16	TRBJ2-6	-	TGTGCCAGCAGCTTGGTAAAGGGGGCCGGGGCCAACGTCCTGACTTTC	CASSLVKGAGANVLTF
TRBV5-6	TRBD1	14	TRBJ2-7	large	TGTGCCAGCAGCTTAGGGACAGGGTTTCTCGAGCAGTACTTC	CASSLGTGFLEQYF
TRBV5-1	TRBD1	14	TRBJ2-3	-	TGCGCCAGCAGCCCCTACTTACAGGGGGATACGCAGTATTTT	CASSPYLQGDTQYF
TRBV12-3/TRBV12-4	-	13	TRBJ2-2	once	TGTGCCAGCAGTGCCGAGGTGGGCGGGGAGCTGTTTTTT	CASSAEVGGELFF
TRBV5-1	-	16	TRBJ1-6	-	TGCGCCAGCAGAGGACTTGAGACAGGAGGAAATTCACCCCTCCACTTT	CASRGLETGGNSPLHF
TRBV5-4	-	16	TRBJ2-1	-	TGTGCCAGCAGCGTTAGACAGAGACTCTCCTACAATGAGCAGTTCTTC	CASSVRQRLSYNEQFF
TRBV4-1	-	15	TRBJ2-7	-	TGCGCCAGCAGCCAACCGGGGTGGGAATCCTACGAGCAGTACTTC	CASSQPGWESYEQYF
TRBV7-2	TRBD2	15	TRBJ2-7	-	TGTGCCAGCAGCCCAGCGGGGGGGGTCTCCGGCGAGCAGTACTTC	CASSPAGGVSGEQYF
TRBV6-5	-	11	TRBJ2-3	-	TGTGCCAGTACTACTCGGGATACGCAGTATTTT	CASTTRDTQYF
TRBV6-2/TRBV6-3	TRBD2	14	TRBJ2-2	-	TGTGCCAGCAGTTACGCAGGGAGGGGCGGGGAGCTGTTTTTT	CASSYAGRGGELFF
TRBV9	-	13	TRBJ2-7	-	TGTGCCAGCAGCGTAGGCAGCTCCTACGAGCAGTACTTC	CASSVGSSYEQYF
TRBV27	-	14	TRBJ1-1	-	TGTGCCAGCAGTTTACGTCAGGGAGGCACTGAAGCTTTCTTT	CASSLRQGGTEAFF
TRBV27	TRBD1	13	TRBJ1-2	-	TGTGCCAGCAGTTTATCGACAGGGTATGGCTACACCTTC	CASSLSTGYGYTF
TRBV11-3	-	16	TRBJ1-5	-	TGTGCCAGCAGCCTCACCCTGGTAGATAGCAATCAGCCCCAGCATTTT	CASSLTLVDSNQPQHF
TRBV6-1	-	12	TRBJ1-4	-	TGTGCCAGCAGTGACCCCGCAGGGAAACTGTTTTTT	CASSDPAGKLFF
TRBV30	-	13	TRBJ2-7	-	TGTGCCTGGAGTCCAGGATTGGCGAGCGAGCAGTACTTC	CAWSPGLASEQYF
TRBV7-9	-	15	TRBJ2-1	-	TGTGCCAGCAGAGCCAGAGGGGGGGCCTACAATGAGCAGTTCTTC	CASRARGGAYNEQFF
TRBV18	TRBD2	19	TRBJ2-1	-	TGTGCCAGCTCACCCCAATCAACTAGCGGGGGCAGCTCCTACAATGAGCAGTTCTTC	CASSPQSTSGGSSYNEQFF
TRBV3-1/TRBV3-2	TRBD2	14	TRBJ2-5	-	TGTGCCAGCAGCCAAGGGGCCGGGAGGGAGACCCAGTACTTC	CASSQGAGRETQYF
TRBV7-2	-	16	TRBJ2-3	-	TGTGCCAGCACCGAGGCCCCGGACTACCCCGCAGATACGCAGTATTTT	CASTEAPDYPADTQYF
TRBV18	-	15	TRBJ1-1	-	TGTGCCAGCTCACCATCAGAACCCCCTCAGACTGAAGCTTTCTTT	CASSPSEPPQTEAFF